This T cell receptor (beta chain) was captured in a study of Ad26.COV2.S vaccination and SARS-CoV-2 variants. Study-level results: TCR breadth and depth estimates may have understated total T cell responses.

The treatment here: roughly 19 received Ad26.COV2.S at low or high dose, single or two shots; about 5 received placebo; per-sample allocation not given. All samples were drawn on day 63, counting from the first vaccine or placebo injection. Note on this clone: Its matching antigen is unknown.

The table came from immunoSEQ multiplex PCR; TCRdb's copy has only in-frame clones and leaves some out. The table shows about 370,000 clones, with approximately 89% occurring only once. The V and J ends lost 8 bases and 1 base respectively, with 15 bases between them. Germline V gives CDR1 MNHEY, CDR2 SVGAGI. The CDR3 runs to 14 residues. V is TRBV6-5 and J is TRBJ2-7; maybe TRBD2 (6 bases). Specimen: peripheral blood, collected in a trial of Ad26.COV2.S vaccine versus placebo. The clonotype was recovered from a person between 18 and 65 years old who received the Ad26.COV2.S COVID-19 vaccine or a placebo. DNA for the CDR3: TGTGCCAGCGGAGGGCAGGGAAAATCCTACGAGCAGTACTTC. Residues: CASGGQGKSYEQYF.